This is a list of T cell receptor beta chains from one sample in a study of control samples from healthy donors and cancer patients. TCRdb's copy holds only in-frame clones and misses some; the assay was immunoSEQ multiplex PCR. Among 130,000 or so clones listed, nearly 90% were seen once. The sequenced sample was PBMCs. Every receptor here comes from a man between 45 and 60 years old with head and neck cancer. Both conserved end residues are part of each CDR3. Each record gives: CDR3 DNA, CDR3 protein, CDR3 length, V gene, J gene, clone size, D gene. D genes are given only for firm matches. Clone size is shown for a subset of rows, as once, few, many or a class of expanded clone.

DNA: TGTGCCAGCAGTTACACCACAGGGGGCCACGAGCAGTACTTC
CDR3: CASSYTTGGHEQYF
length: 14
V: TRBV6-5
J: TRBJ2-7
size: -
D: TRBD1

DNA: TGTGCCTGGGGGGGACAGGGTTACGGGCCCCAGCATTTT
CDR3: CAWGGQGYGPQHF
length: 13
V: TRBV30
J: TRBJ1-5
size: -
D: TRBD1

DNA: TGTGCCAGCAGCCCGCACCAGGAGTTCGGGGAGCTGTTTTTT
CDR3: CASSPHQEFGELFF
length: 14
V: TRBV7-2
J: TRBJ2-2
size: -
D: -

DNA: TGTGCCAGCAGCGTAGGAGGCGGGATTTCCTACGAGCAGTACTTC
CDR3: CASSVGGGISYEQYF
length: 15
V: TRBV9
J: TRBJ2-7
size: -
D: -

DNA: TGTGCCTGGAGTGTCGGGGGGTGGAAGACCCAGTACTTC
CDR3: CAWSVGGWKTQYF
length: 13
V: TRBV30
J: TRBJ2-5
size: -
D: TRBD2

DNA: TGTGCCAGCAGCTTCCGACAGGGAGAATTTTCACCCCTCCACTTT
CDR3: CASSFRQGEFSPLHF
length: 15
V: TRBV27
J: TRBJ1-6
size: -
D: TRBD1

DNA: TGTGCCAGCCTACAGGGCCCGGGGCAGCCCCAGCATTTT
CDR3: CASLQGPGQPQHF
length: 13
V: TRBV19
J: TRBJ1-5
size: once
D: -

DNA: TGTGCCAGCAGCCCGTCTCCGACCAACTATGGCTACACCTTC
CDR3: CASSPSPTNYGYTF
length: 14
V: TRBV28
J: TRBJ1-2
size: -
D: -

DNA: TGTGCCAGCAGCTTCTCCGGCACGAACACCGGGGAGCTGTTTTTT
CDR3: CASSFSGTNTGELFF
length: 15
V: TRBV11-3
J: TRBJ2-2
size: -
D: -

DNA: TGTGCCAGCAGTGAAGTTTGGGGACAGGGGTTGAAGCGGGCCCCCTACGAGCAGTACTTC
CDR3: CASSEVWGQGLKRAPYEQYF
length: 20
V: TRBV2
J: TRBJ2-7
size: -
D: TRBD1

DNA: TGTGCCAGCAGCACCGGAGGCAAGGAGACCCAGTACTTC
CDR3: CASSTGGKETQYF
length: 13
V: TRBV3-1/TRBV3-2
J: TRBJ2-5
size: -
D: -

DNA: TGCGCCAGCAGCCCCTACAGTTCATCCTCGGCTGAAGCTTTCTTT
CDR3: CASSPYSSSSAEAFF
length: 15
V: TRBV5-1
J: TRBJ1-1
size: -
D: -

DNA: TGCGCCAGCAGCCTTACCAATACCGGGACAGGGATCTACAATGAGCAGTTCTTC
CDR3: CASSLTNTGTGIYNEQFF
length: 18
V: TRBV5-1
J: TRBJ2-1
size: -
D: TRBD1

DNA: TGTGCCAGCAGCTTAATGTTAGCGGGAGGGCCTTTGGATACGCAGTATTTT
CDR3: CASSLMLAGGPLDTQYF
length: 17
V: TRBV7-2
J: TRBJ2-3
size: -
D: TRBD2

DNA: TGTGCCAGCACTACCGGGACAGGAAAATATGGCTACACCTTC
CDR3: CASTTGTGKYGYTF
length: 14
V: TRBV6-1
J: TRBJ1-2
size: -
D: TRBD1

DNA: TGTGCCAGCAGTCTAAACCGCGGACGAGCGGGGGAAGAGACCCAGTACTTC
CDR3: CASSLNRGRAGEETQYF
length: 17
V: TRBV27
J: TRBJ2-5
size: -
D: TRBD2

DNA: TGCAGTGCTAATGACGGGGGCCAAGAGACCCAGTACTTC
CDR3: CSANDGGQETQYF
length: 13
V: TRBV20-1
J: TRBJ2-5
size: -
D: -

DNA: TGTGCCAGCAGTGAAGCGCTTTGGAGCCACGAGCAGTACTTC
CDR3: CASSEALWSHEQYF
length: 14
V: TRBV2
J: TRBJ2-7
size: -
D: -

DNA: TGTGCTAGTGGTTTGGTACTTGGCAGAGGGAGGAACACTGAAGCTTTCTTT
CDR3: CASGLVLGRGRNTEAFF
length: 17
V: TRBV12-5
J: TRBJ1-1
size: -
D: -

DNA: TGTGCCAGTTACGAGGGGAGCGGGAGGGCCGGGGAGCAGTACTTC
CDR3: CASYEGSGRAGEQYF
length: 15
V: TRBV28
J: TRBJ2-7
size: -
D: TRBD2

DNA: TGTGCCAGCAGCTCAGGGATATCAAGCAATGAGCAGTTCTTC
CDR3: CASSSGISSNEQFF
length: 14
V: TRBV25-1
J: TRBJ2-1
size: -
D: -

DNA: TGTGTCAGCAGCGGGGACAGCCCCTTTACCACCTTC
CDR3: CVSSGDSPFTTF
length: 12
V: TRBV9
J: TRBJ1-2
size: -
D: TRBD1

DNA: TGTGCCAGCTCACCAATAACCAGGGGGGCTATCGGTGAGCAGTTCTTC
CDR3: CASSPITRGAIGEQFF
length: 16
V: TRBV18
J: TRBJ2-1
size: -
D: -

DNA: TGTGCCAGCAACTCTCGAGGTCCTCAAGAGACCCAGTACTTC
CDR3: CASNSRGPQETQYF
length: 14
V: TRBV7-2
J: TRBJ2-5
size: -
D: -